The entry below gives a single T cell receptor (beta chain) sequence along with its context. Antigen specificity is unknown. V lost 2 bases, J lost 4 bases, and 6 bases stayed unmatched. The CDR3 is 16 residues long. Germline V lookup: CDR1 SGHRS, CDR2 YFSETQ. The sample belongs to a study of T cell responses to AZD1222 COVID-19 vaccine. Study conclusions and caveats: Clonal diversity may have been underestimated in mostly white British donors. Baseline seropositives among AZD1222 recipients totaled only five to seven. CD4 TCRs associated with vaccination spanned spike, dominating at 160-218 and 743-854.

Produced via immunoSEQ multiplex PCR; TCRdb's table is partial and in-frame only. This repertoire shows approximately 170,000 clones, 85% to 90% found once; its top ten account for 11%. The TCR was taken from an adult who received the AZD1222 COVID-19 vaccine. The genes are TRBV5-1 and TRBJ2-2, with TRBD1 identical over 9 bases. The input for sequencing was peripheral blood, taken 28 days after the second AZD1222 dose. CDR3 DNA sequence: TGCGCCAGCAGCTTACTTCGGACAGGGGCCACCGGGGAGCTGTTTTTT. Translating gives CASSLLRTGATGELFF.